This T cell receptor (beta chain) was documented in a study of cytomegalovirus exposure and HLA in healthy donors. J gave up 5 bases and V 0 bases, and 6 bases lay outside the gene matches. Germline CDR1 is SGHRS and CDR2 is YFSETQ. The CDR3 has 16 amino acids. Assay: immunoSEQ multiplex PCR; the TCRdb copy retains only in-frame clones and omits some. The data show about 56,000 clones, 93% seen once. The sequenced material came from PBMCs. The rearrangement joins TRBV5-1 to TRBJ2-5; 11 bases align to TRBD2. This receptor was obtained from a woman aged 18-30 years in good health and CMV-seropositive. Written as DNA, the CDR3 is TGCGCCAGCAGCTTGGATGTAGCGGGGGGGCCGGAGACCCAGTACTTC. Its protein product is CASSLDVAGGPETQYF.